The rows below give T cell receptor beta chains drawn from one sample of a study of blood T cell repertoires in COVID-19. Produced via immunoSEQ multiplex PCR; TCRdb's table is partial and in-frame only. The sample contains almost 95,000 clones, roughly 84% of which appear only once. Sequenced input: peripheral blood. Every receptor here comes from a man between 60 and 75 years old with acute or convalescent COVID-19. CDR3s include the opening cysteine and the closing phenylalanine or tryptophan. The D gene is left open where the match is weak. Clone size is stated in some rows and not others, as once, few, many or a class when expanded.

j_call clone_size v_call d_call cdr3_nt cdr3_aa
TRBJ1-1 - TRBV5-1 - TGCGCCAGCAGCTTGAGGGGCGCGGACACTGAAGCTTTCTTT CASSLRGADTEAFF
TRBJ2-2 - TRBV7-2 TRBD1 TGTGCCAGCAGCTCGGGACAGGGAGGCACCGGGGAGCTGTTTTTT CASSSGQGGTGELFF
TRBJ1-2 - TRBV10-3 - TGTGCCATCGGGGCTAAGGGTACTGGTTATGGCTACACCTTC CAIGAKGTGYGYTF
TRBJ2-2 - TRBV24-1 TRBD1 TGTGCCACCAGTGAACGGGACAGGGGGAAGGCCGGGGAGCTGTTTTTT CATSERDRGKAGELFF
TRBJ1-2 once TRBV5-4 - TGTGCCAGCAGCTTGCGACATGCCTATGGCTACACCTTC CASSLRHAYGYTF
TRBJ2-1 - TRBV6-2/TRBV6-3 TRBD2 TGTGCCAGCAGTTACTTTACTAGCGGGGGGACGGATGAGCAGTTCTTC CASSYFTSGGTDEQFF
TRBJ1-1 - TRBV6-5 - TGTGCCAGCAGTCCCCGGACCGGGAGCACTGAAGCTTTCTTT CASSPRTGSTEAFF
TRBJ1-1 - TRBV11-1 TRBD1 TGTGCCAGCAGCCTCGACAGGGATGGAGCTTTCTTT CASSLDRDGAFF
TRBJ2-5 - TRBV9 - TGTGCCAGCAGCTCCTCCCATTTGGGGGCGGGAGAGACCCAGTACTTC CASSSSHLGAGETQYF
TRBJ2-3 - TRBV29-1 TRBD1 TGCAGCGCCGGGACAGGGGGCATGGGAGATACGCAGTATTTT CSAGTGGMGDTQYF
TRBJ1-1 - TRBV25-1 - TGTGCCAGCAGTGAGCAGGGGAGGGACACTGAAGCTTTCTTT CASSEQGRDTEAFF
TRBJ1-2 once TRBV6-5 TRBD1 TGTGCCAGCAGGGGACAGGGGAGTTTGGATGGCTACACCTTC CASRGQGSLDGYTF
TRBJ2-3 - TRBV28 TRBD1 TGTGCCAGCAGACCTCCGGGACAGGGGCGCACAGATACGCAGTATTTT CASRPPGQGRTDTQYF
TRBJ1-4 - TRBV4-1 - TGCGCCAGCAGCCAAGATTCGACAGGCAATCATGAAAAACTGTTTTTT CASSQDSTGNHEKLFF
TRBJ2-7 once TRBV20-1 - TGCAGTGCTAGAATCGGTTACGAGCAGTACTTC CSARIGYEQYF
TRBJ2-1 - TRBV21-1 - TGTGCCAGCAGCAAGGGACTAGCGTTCTACAATGAGCAGTTCTTC CASSKGLAFYNEQFF
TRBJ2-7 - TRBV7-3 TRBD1 TGTGCCAGCAGCTTATTAACAGGGGGAACCTACGAGCAGTACTTC CASSLLTGGTYEQYF
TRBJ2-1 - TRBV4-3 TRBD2 TGCGCCAGCAGCCACCGTAGCGGGGGCAACAATGAGCAGTTCTTC CASSHRSGGNNEQFF
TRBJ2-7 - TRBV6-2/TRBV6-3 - TGTGCCAGCACCCCGGGGCAAAGCTACGAGCAGTACTTC CASTPGQSYEQYF
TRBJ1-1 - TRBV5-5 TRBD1 TGTGCCAGCAGCGTGACAGGGGGCGCCCATGAAGCTTTCTTT CASSVTGGAHEAFF
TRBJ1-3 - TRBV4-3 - TGCGCCAGCAGCCAAGAGCGTCTCTCTGGAAACACCATATATTTT CASSQERLSGNTIYF
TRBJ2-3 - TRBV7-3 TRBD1 TGTGCCAGCAGCCTGGACAGGGGTCTGGTGTATTTT CASSLDRGLVYF
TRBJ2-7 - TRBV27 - TGTGCCAGCAGATTCCGATCCGACTTATACTACGAGCAGTACTTC CASRFRSDLYYEQYF
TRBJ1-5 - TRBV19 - TGTGCCAGTAGTATAGGAGGGAACGGGAATCAGCCCCAGCATTTT CASSIGGNGNQPQHF
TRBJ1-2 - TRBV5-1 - TGCGCCAGCAGCTTGGCAGGGATCTATGGCTACACCTTC CASSLAGIYGYTF
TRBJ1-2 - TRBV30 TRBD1 TGTGCCTGGACCGTACAGGGGGCCGGCAATGGCTACACCTTC CAWTVQGAGNGYTF
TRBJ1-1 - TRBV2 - TGTGCCAGCGTTAATGGCATGAACACTGAAGCTTTCTTT CASVNGMNTEAFF
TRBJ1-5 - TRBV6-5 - TGTGCCAGCAATCTATACGGGGTTAGCAATCAGCCCCAGCATTTT CASNLYGVSNQPQHF
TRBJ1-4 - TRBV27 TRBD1 TGTGCCAGCAGTTACAGGGGGTTAGGAGGAGAAAAACTGTTTTTT CASSYRGLGGEKLFF
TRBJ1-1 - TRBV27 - TGTGCCAGCAGTTTAAGGGGAGGGGTGAACACTGAAGCTTTCTTT CASSLRGGVNTEAFF
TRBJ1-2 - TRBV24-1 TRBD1 TGTGCCACCAGTGCCCCGGGACAGGCATTCTATGGCTACACCTTC CATSAPGQAFYGYTF
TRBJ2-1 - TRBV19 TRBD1 TGTGCCAGTACCCAGGCGGGACAGGGCCCCTACAATGAGCAGTTCTTC CASTQAGQGPYNEQFF
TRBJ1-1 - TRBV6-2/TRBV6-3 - TGTGCCAGCAGTTACCCACAGGGTGGATTGAACACTGAAGCTTTCTTT CASSYPQGGLNTEAFF
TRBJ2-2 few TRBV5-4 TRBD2 TGTGCCAGCAGCTCAGAGCGGGGGGAATCCACCGGGGAGCTGTTTTTT CASSSERGESTGELFF
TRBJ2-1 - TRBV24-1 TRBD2 TGTGCCACCAGTGATTTGAGGACTAGCGGCTCCTACAATGAGCAGTTCTTC CATSDLRTSGSYNEQFF
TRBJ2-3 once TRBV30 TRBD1 TGTGCCTGGACCTGGGACAGGGGCCTAGTGTACAGCACAGATACGCAGTATTTT CAWTWDRGLVYSTDTQYF
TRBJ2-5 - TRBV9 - TGTGCCAGCAGCCCCGGACAGACCCTCCAAGAGACCCAGTACTTC CASSPGQTLQETQYF
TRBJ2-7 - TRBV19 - TGTGCCAGTAGTATGACTGAGGGCTACGAGCAGTACTTC CASSMTEGYEQYF
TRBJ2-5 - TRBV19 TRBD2 TGTGCCAGTAGTTCCGATGGGAGGGGCCTTCAAGAGACCCAGTACTTC CASSSDGRGLQETQYF
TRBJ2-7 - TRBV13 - TGTGCCAGCAGCTTAGAGGGGAAACGGCCTGACGAGCAGTACTTC CASSLEGKRPDEQYF
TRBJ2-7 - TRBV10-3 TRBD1 TGTGCCATCAGCTCCAGGGACAGGGGTTCCTACGAGCAGTACTTC CAISSRDRGSYEQYF
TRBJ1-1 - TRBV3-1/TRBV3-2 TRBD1 TGTGCCAGCAGCCAGGGCACAGGGGTCGGTACGAGGACTGAAGCTTTCTTT CASSQGTGVGTRTEAFF
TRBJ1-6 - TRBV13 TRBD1 TGTGCCAGCAGCTTATATCAGGGGGTTAATTCACCCCTCCACTTT CASSLYQGVNSPLHF
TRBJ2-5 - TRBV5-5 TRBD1 TGTGCCAGCAGCTTTTATACAGGGGAAGAGACCCAGTACTTC CASSFYTGEETQYF
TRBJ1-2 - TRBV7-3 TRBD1 TGTGCCAGCAGTGAAGCCGGGACAGGCCTCTATGGCTACACCTTC CASSEAGTGLYGYTF
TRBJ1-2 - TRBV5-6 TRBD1 TGTGCCAGCACCTGGACAGGGGACTATGGCTACACCTTC CASTWTGDYGYTF
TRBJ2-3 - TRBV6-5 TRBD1 TGTGCCAGCAGTTACGAGAGACAGGGGGCAGATACGCAGTATTTT CASSYERQGADTQYF
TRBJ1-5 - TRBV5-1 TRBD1 TGCGCCAGCAGCTCCCCAAGAAATACAGGGGGGAATCAGCCCCAGCATTTT CASSSPRNTGGNQPQHF
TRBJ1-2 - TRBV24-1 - TGTGCCACCAGTGAACAGGGCTATGGCTACACCTTC CATSEQGYGYTF
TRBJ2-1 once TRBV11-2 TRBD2 TGTGCCAGCAGCCCAGCGGGGGGGAAAGGAGGTGAGCAGTTCTTC CASSPAGGKGGEQFF